Listed below are T cell receptor beta chains from one sample, sequenced in a study of metastatic and nonmetastatic thyroid tumors. TCRdb re-called the PCR reads via MiXCR. The table includes roughly 30,000 clones, around 16% detected once. Sequenced material: blood. The source of these receptors is a female donor with papillary thyroid cancer or a benign thyroid nodule (not recorded which). Some clones in this sample may be carry-over from other donors' samples. Each CDR3 is given with its conserved first and last residue. Fields, in order: J gene, D gene, V gene, clone size, CDR3 protein, CDR3 DNA. A D gene is named only where the DNA matches it firmly. Some rows mark clone size as missing; the rest say once, few, many or name a class of expanded clone.

j_call: TRBJ2-1
d_call: TRBD1
v_call: TRBV20-1
clone_size: many
cdr3_aa: CSASIIARGTGMDEQFF
cdr3_nt: TGCAGTGCTAGTATAATCGCTCGAGGGACAGGGATGGATGAGCAGTTCTTC

j_call: TRBJ2-1
d_call: NA
v_call: TRBV7-3
clone_size: few
cdr3_aa: CASSLGNEQFF
cdr3_nt: TGTGCCAGCAGCTTAGGTAATGAGCAGTTCTTC

j_call: TRBJ2-3
d_call: TRBD1
v_call: TRBV24-1
clone_size: many
cdr3_aa: CATSDWGTGNGDTQYF
cdr3_nt: TGTGCCACCAGTGATTGGGGGACAGGGAACGGGGATACGCAGTATTTT

j_call: TRBJ1-1
d_call: TRBD1
v_call: TRBV19
clone_size: many
cdr3_aa: CASSPWTGLMNTEAFF
cdr3_nt: TGTGCCAGTAGTCCATGGACAGGGCTAATGAACACTGAAGCTTTCTTT

j_call: TRBJ1-1
d_call: NA
v_call: TRBV7-3
clone_size: many
cdr3_aa: CASSHDPTTEAFF
cdr3_nt: TGTGCCAGCAGTCATGATCCGACGACTGAAGCTTTCTTT

j_call: TRBJ1-6
d_call: TRBD1
v_call: TRBV2
clone_size: many
cdr3_aa: CASAQGASYNSPLHF
cdr3_nt: TGTGCCAGCGCACAGGGGGCTTCCTATAATTCACCCCTCCACTTT

j_call: TRBJ2-2
d_call: NA
v_call: TRBV28
clone_size: many
cdr3_aa: CASSSPGRSGELFF
cdr3_nt: TGTGCCAGCAGTTCGCCGGGGCGGTCCGGGGAGCTGTTTTTT

j_call: TRBJ2-7
d_call: NA
v_call: TRBV4-1
clone_size: many
cdr3_aa: CASSRISSEYEQYF
cdr3_nt: TGCGCCAGCAGCCGGATTTCGAGCGAATACGAGCAGTACTTC

j_call: TRBJ1-6
d_call: TRBD1
v_call: TRBV5-1
clone_size: many
cdr3_aa: CASRDRGMDGNSPLHF
cdr3_nt: TGCGCCAGCCGGGACAGGGGGATGGACGGTAATTCACCCCTCCACTTT

j_call: TRBJ2-7
d_call: NA
v_call: TRBV13
clone_size: many
cdr3_aa: CASSPWSLEQYF
cdr3_nt: TGTGCCAGCAGCCCCTGGAGTCTCGAGCAGTACTTC

j_call: TRBJ2-3
d_call: NA
v_call: TRBV10-3
clone_size: few
cdr3_aa: CAIRGEGTDTQYF
cdr3_nt: TGTGCCATCCGAGGGGAGGGCACAGATACGCAGTATTTT

j_call: TRBJ1-5
d_call: NA
v_call: TRBV7-2
clone_size: many
cdr3_aa: CASSPTVLSNQPQHF
cdr3_nt: TGTGCCAGCAGCCCTACAGTACTCAGCAATCAGCCCCAGCATTTT

j_call: TRBJ1-2
d_call: NA
v_call: TRBV5-1
clone_size: many
cdr3_aa: CASSFAGREGGYTF
cdr3_nt: TGCGCCAGCAGCTTCGCAGGGAGGGAGGGTGGCTACACCTTC

j_call: TRBJ1-6
d_call: TRBD1
v_call: TRBV2
clone_size: NA
cdr3_aa: CASSQPSGGAYNSPLHF
cdr3_nt: TGTGCCAGCAGTCAGCCCTCAGGGGGCGCATATAATTCACCCCTCCACTTT

j_call: TRBJ1-1
d_call: NA
v_call: TRBV7-9
clone_size: NA
cdr3_aa: CASSLVGDLAFF
cdr3_nt: TGTGCCAGCAGCTTAGTGGGGGATCTAGCTTTCTTT

j_call: TRBJ2-5
d_call: NA
v_call: TRBV7-9
clone_size: NA
cdr3_aa: CASSLSAGPQEAQYF
cdr3_nt: TGTGCCAGCAGCTTAAGTGCGGGGCCCCAAGAGGCCCAGTACTTC

j_call: TRBJ2-7
d_call: NA
v_call: TRBV28
clone_size: few
cdr3_aa: CASTSPGRFQEQYF
cdr3_nt: TGTGCCAGCACTTCCCCAGGCAGGTTTCAAGAGCAGTACTTC

j_call: TRBJ2-3
d_call: TRBD2
v_call: TRBV5-5
clone_size: many
cdr3_aa: CASRRTSGSPTQYF
cdr3_nt: TGTGCCAGCAGACGGACTAGCGGGAGTCCTACGCAGTATTTT

j_call: TRBJ2-1
d_call: NA
v_call: TRBV28
clone_size: many
cdr3_aa: CASSPPKGGGPRSYNEQFF
cdr3_nt: TGTGCCAGCAGTCCACCAAAGGGCGGCGGGCCACGCTCCTACAATGAGCAGTTCTTC

j_call: TRBJ1-6
d_call: NA
v_call: TRBV6-6
clone_size: few
cdr3_aa: CASSYEQASSPLHF
cdr3_nt: TGTGCCAGCAGTTACGAGCAGGCTAGTTCACCCCTCCACTTT

j_call: TRBJ2-3
d_call: NA
v_call: TRBV3-1
clone_size: many
cdr3_aa: CASSQDYGAGYTDTQYF
cdr3_nt: TGTGCCAGCAGCCAAGATTATGGGGCGGGTTACACAGATACGCAGTATTTT

j_call: TRBJ2-3
d_call: NA
v_call: TRBV27
clone_size: few
cdr3_aa: CASSLGCTQYF
cdr3_nt: TGTGCCAGTAGTTTGGGGTGTACGCAGTATTTT

j_call: TRBJ2-1
d_call: NA
v_call: TRBV7-6
clone_size: once
cdr3_aa: CASSLVSLYNEQFF
cdr3_nt: TGTGCCAGCAGCTTAGTTTCGCTGTACAATGAGCAGTTCTTC

j_call: TRBJ1-2
d_call: TRBD1
v_call: TRBV7-6
clone_size: many
cdr3_aa: CASSSRNPGTGGGYTF
cdr3_nt: TGTGCCAGCAGCTCGCGCAACCCCGGGACAGGGGGCGGCTACACCTTC

j_call: TRBJ2-7
d_call: TRBD2
v_call: TRBV6-5
clone_size: NA
cdr3_aa: CASSYSAGGEYEQYF
cdr3_nt: TGTGCCAGCAGTTACTCGGCGGGAGGAGAATACGAGCAGTACTTC

j_call: TRBJ1-1
d_call: TRBD1
v_call: TRBV6-1
clone_size: few
cdr3_aa: CASRATGRTGEGTEAFF
cdr3_nt: TGTGCCAGCAGGGCTACAGGGAGGACAGGGGAAGGGACTGAAGCTTTCTTT

j_call: TRBJ2-1
d_call: NA
v_call: TRBV28
clone_size: medium-sized
cdr3_aa: CASGSGGPLNEQFF
cdr3_nt: TGTGCCAGCGGCAGCGGAGGCCCCCTCAATGAGCAGTTCTTC

j_call: TRBJ2-5
d_call: TRBD2
v_call: TRBV5-1
clone_size: NA
cdr3_aa: CASRPLAGQETEYF
cdr3_nt: TGCGCCAGCAGACCACTAGCGGGGCAAGAGACCGAGTACTTC

j_call: TRBJ2-1
d_call: TRBD2
v_call: TRBV6-1
clone_size: NA
cdr3_aa: CASPRGEDEQFF
cdr3_nt: TGTGCCAGCCCCCGGGGGGAAGATGAGCAGTTCTTC

j_call: TRBJ1-4
d_call: NA
v_call: TRBV5-1
clone_size: NA
cdr3_aa: CASSLDSTNEKLFF
cdr3_nt: TGCGCCAGCAGCTTGGATTCGACTAATGAAAAACTGTTTTTT

j_call: TRBJ2-7
d_call: NA
v_call: TRBV11-2
clone_size: many
cdr3_aa: CASSPLARSYEQYF
cdr3_nt: TGTGCCAGCAGCCCCCTAGCGCGCTCCTACGAGCAGTACTTC

j_call: TRBJ2-2
d_call: TRBD2
v_call: TRBV6-1
clone_size: many
cdr3_aa: CASRLTSGGADGELFF
cdr3_nt: TGTGCCAGCAGGTTGACTAGCGGGGGGGCCGACGGGGAGCTGTTTTTT

j_call: TRBJ2-5
d_call: NA
v_call: TRBV4-3
clone_size: NA
cdr3_aa: CASSQSSLETQYF
cdr3_nt: TGCGCCAGCAGCCAATCAAGTTTAGAGACCCAGTACTTC

j_call: TRBJ2-3
d_call: TRBD2
v_call: TRBV2
clone_size: NA
cdr3_aa: CASRLTSGGAVDTQYF
cdr3_nt: TGTGCCAGCAGACTTACTAGCGGGGGGGCCGTAGATACGCAGTATTTT

j_call: TRBJ1-2
d_call: TRBD1
v_call: TRBV7-8
clone_size: NA
cdr3_aa: CASSLPGQGAYGYTF
cdr3_nt: TGTGCCAGCAGCTTGCCGGGACAGGGGGCCTATGGCTACACCTTC

j_call: TRBJ1-2
d_call: NA
v_call: TRBV28
clone_size: medium-sized
cdr3_aa: CASSLKWGWYGYTF
cdr3_nt: TGTGCCAGCAGTTTAAAGTGGGGCTGGTATGGCTACACCTTC

j_call: TRBJ2-2
d_call: NA
v_call: TRBV10-3
clone_size: many
cdr3_aa: CAISDVSANTGELFF
cdr3_nt: TGTGCCATCAGTGATGTCTCGGCGAACACCGGGGAGCTGTTTTTT

j_call: TRBJ2-3
d_call: TRBD2
v_call: TRBV11-3
clone_size: many
cdr3_aa: CASSQGLAARDTQYF
cdr3_nt: TGTGCCAGCAGCCAGGGACTAGCGGCGAGGGATACGCAGTATTTT

j_call: TRBJ1-3
d_call: NA
v_call: TRBV6-6
clone_size: medium-sized
cdr3_aa: CASSYSGSGNTIYF
cdr3_nt: TGTGCCAGCAGTTATTCGGGTTCTGGAAACACCATATATTTT

j_call: TRBJ1-1
d_call: TRBD1
v_call: TRBV6-1
clone_size: NA
cdr3_aa: CASSVTVGQGRAFF
cdr3_nt: TGTGCCAGCAGTGTTACGGTCGGACAGGGGAGGGCTTTCTTT

j_call: TRBJ2-7
d_call: TRBD1
v_call: TRBV28
clone_size: NA
cdr3_aa: CASSSPPGQGKRYEQYF
cdr3_nt: TGTGCCAGCAGTTCCCCACCGGGACAGGGGAAGAGGTACGAGCAGTACTTC

j_call: TRBJ1-6
d_call: NA
v_call: TRBV5-6
clone_size: many
cdr3_aa: CASSLSTGTPNSPLHF
cdr3_nt: TGTGCCAGCAGCTTGAGTACCGGGACACCCAATTCACCCCTCCACTTT

j_call: TRBJ2-1
d_call: NA
v_call: TRBV28
clone_size: few
cdr3_aa: CASSLARGGEQFF
cdr3_nt: TGTGCCAGCAGTTTGGCAAGGGGAGGTGAGCAGTTCTTC

j_call: TRBJ1-2
d_call: NA
v_call: TRBV5-1
clone_size: NA
cdr3_aa: CASSLAALAQGWDGYTF
cdr3_nt: TGCGCCAGCAGCTTGGCCGCGCTGGCCCAGGGGTGGGATGGCTACACCTTC

j_call: TRBJ2-2
d_call: NA
v_call: TRBV19
clone_size: few
cdr3_aa: CARLQTVNTGELFF
cdr3_nt: TGTGCCAGACTTCAAACGGTGAACACCGGGGAGCTGTTCTTT

j_call: TRBJ2-5
d_call: NA
v_call: TRBV7-2
clone_size: many
cdr3_aa: CASSFYGEETQYF
cdr3_nt: TGTGCCAGCAGCTTTTATGGGGAGGAGACCCAGTACTTC

j_call: TRBJ2-5
d_call: TRBD1
v_call: TRBV2
clone_size: NA
cdr3_aa: CASSGTGSEETQYF
cdr3_nt: TGTGCCAGCAGTGGGACAGGTTCGGAGGAGACCCAGTACTTC

j_call: TRBJ2-7
d_call: TRBD1
v_call: TRBV27
clone_size: few
cdr3_aa: CARRRQGAREQYF
cdr3_nt: TGTGCCAGAAGGAGGCAGGGGGCTCGCGAGCAGTACTTC

j_call: TRBJ1-2
d_call: TRBD1
v_call: TRBV28
clone_size: medium-sized
cdr3_aa: CASRIGTDYNYGYTF
cdr3_nt: TGTGCCAGCAGGATCGGGACAGACTATAACTATGGCTACACCTTC

j_call: TRBJ1-6
d_call: NA
v_call: TRBV28
clone_size: many
cdr3_aa: CASSSDSSPLHF
cdr3_nt: TGTGCCAGCAGTTCGGACAGTTCACCCCTCCACTTT

j_call: TRBJ2-7
d_call: NA
v_call: TRBV4-2
clone_size: many
cdr3_aa: CASSQADDGIYEQYF
cdr3_nt: TGTGCCAGCAGCCAGGCCGATGACGGCATTTACGAGCAGTACTTC

j_call: TRBJ2-1
d_call: NA
v_call: TRBV27
clone_size: many
cdr3_aa: CASSLSQGSEQFF
cdr3_nt: TGTGCCAGCAGTTTATCCCAGGGTAGTGAGCAGTTCTTC

j_call: TRBJ2-7
d_call: TRBD2
v_call: TRBV27
clone_size: few
cdr3_aa: CASRASGIGYYEQYF
cdr3_nt: TGTGCCAGCAGGGCTAGCGGGATCGGATATTACGAGCAGTACTTC

j_call: TRBJ2-6
d_call: TRBD2
v_call: TRBV7-3
clone_size: few
cdr3_aa: CASSLHGGDYGDNVLTF
cdr3_nt: TGTGCCAGCAGCCTCCATGGGGGGGATTATGGGGACAACGTCCTGACTTTC

j_call: TRBJ2-1
d_call: TRBD2
v_call: TRBV27
clone_size: many
cdr3_aa: CASSFYARGLAGVGKNEQFF
cdr3_nt: TGTGCCAGCAGTTTCTACGCTCGAGGACTAGCGGGAGTTGGTAAGAATGAGCAGTTCTTC

j_call: TRBJ2-7
d_call: NA
v_call: TRBV6-6
clone_size: few
cdr3_aa: CASSYPPADEQYF
cdr3_nt: TGTGCCAGCAGTTACCCGCCCGCGGACGAGCAGTACTTC

j_call: TRBJ1-2
d_call: TRBD1
v_call: TRBV6-1
clone_size: few
cdr3_aa: CASRTGGEPGYTF
cdr3_nt: TGTGCCAGCAGGACAGGGGGCGAGCCTGGCTACACCTTC

j_call: TRBJ2-6
d_call: NA
v_call: TRBV6-4
clone_size: few
cdr3_aa: CARSTGAAGANVLTF
cdr3_nt: TGTGCCAGAAGTACAGGAGCTGCTGGGGCCAACGTCCTGACTTTC